The rows below give T cell receptor beta chains drawn from one sample of a study of blood T cell repertoires in COVID-19. Here immunoSEQ multiplex PCR was the method, and the copy in TCRdb shows in-frame clones only, minus some. The table shows 150,000 or so clones, with 85% to 90% occurring only once. Sequencing used peripheral blood. The receptors come from a man older than 75 with acute or convalescent COVID-19. Both conserved end residues are part of each CDR3. D genes are given only for firm matches. The size entry is marked missing in some rows and otherwise reads once, few, many or a size class.

d_gene: .; j_gene: TRBJ1-1; abundance: once; v_gene: TRBV7-9; CDR3aa: CASSLVAGDHTEAFF; CDR3nt: TGTGCCAGCAGCTTAGTAGCGGGGGATCACACTGAAGCTTTCTTT
d_gene: TRBD2; j_gene: TRBJ2-5; abundance: .; v_gene: TRBV11-2; CDR3aa: CASSLGVSGGLSGTQYF; CDR3nt: TGTGCCAGCAGCTTAGGTGTGAGCGGGGGGCTATCTGGGACCCAGTACTTC
d_gene: .; j_gene: TRBJ1-5; abundance: .; v_gene: TRBV30; CDR3aa: CAWSVLLENQPQHF; CDR3nt: TGTGCCTGGAGTGTACTATTGGAAAATCAGCCCCAGCATTTT
d_gene: .; j_gene: TRBJ2-4; abundance: once; v_gene: TRBV2; CDR3aa: CASNPLPGVRQNIQYF; CDR3nt: TGTGCCAGCAACCCTCTCCCGGGAGTCCGACAAAACATTCAGTACTTC
d_gene: .; j_gene: TRBJ1-6; abundance: .; v_gene: TRBV3-1/TRBV3-2; CDR3aa: CASSQVLNSPLHF; CDR3nt: TGTGCCAGCAGCCAGGTCCTAAATTCACCCCTCCACTTT
d_gene: .; j_gene: TRBJ2-7; abundance: .; v_gene: TRBV10-3; CDR3aa: CAISVAGAGDEQYF; CDR3nt: TGTGCCATCAGTGTGGCGGGCGCCGGGGACGAGCAGTACTTC
d_gene: .; j_gene: TRBJ2-1; abundance: .; v_gene: TRBV10-3; CDR3aa: CAISERATGPNEQFF; CDR3nt: TGTGCCATCAGTGAGCGGGCGACAGGCCCCAATGAGCAGTTCTTC
d_gene: .; j_gene: TRBJ2-2; abundance: many; v_gene: TRBV19; CDR3aa: CAASGSPAGELFF; CDR3nt: TGTGCTGCCAGCGGTTCCCCGGCCGGGGAGCTGTTTTTT
d_gene: .; j_gene: TRBJ1-5; abundance: .; v_gene: TRBV19; CDR3aa: CASSMARQPQHF; CDR3nt: TGTGCCAGTAGTATGGCGAGGCAGCCCCAGCATTTT
d_gene: TRBD1; j_gene: TRBJ1-2; abundance: .; v_gene: TRBV7-2; CDR3aa: CASSPPLGTGPYGYTF; CDR3nt: TGTGCCAGCAGCCCCCCACTCGGGACAGGGCCTTATGGCTACACCTTC
d_gene: TRBD1; j_gene: TRBJ2-7; abundance: .; v_gene: TRBV3-1/TRBV3-2; CDR3aa: CASSFRQGAWEQYF; CDR3nt: TGTGCCAGCAGCTTCAGACAGGGGGCGTGGGAGCAGTACTTC
d_gene: .; j_gene: TRBJ1-1; abundance: .; v_gene: TRBV18; CDR3aa: CASSPGTGGNTEAFF; CDR3nt: TGTGCCAGCTCACCAGGGACCGGGGGTAACACTGAAGCTTTCTTT
d_gene: TRBD2; j_gene: TRBJ2-7; abundance: .; v_gene: TRBV5-1; CDR3aa: CASSLGLASSSSYEQYF; CDR3nt: TGCGCCAGCAGCTTGGGACTAGCGAGTTCCTCATCCTACGAGCAGTACTTC